This is a list of T cell receptor beta chains from one sample in a study of T cells in Graves' hyperthyroidism and ophthalmopathy. A single record per CDR3 protein comes from TCRdb applying MiXCR to the multiplex PCR reads. The sample lists about 550,000 distinct CDR3 sequences, around 21% occurring once. Sequencing was done on a sample of blood. Receptors originate from a man aged 18 to 35 with Graves' hyperthyroidism. CDR3s include the opening cysteine and the closing phenylalanine or tryptophan. Each record gives: clone size, J gene, D gene, V gene, CDR3 length, CDR3 protein, CDR3 DNA. D genes are given only for firm matches. The listing skips clone size in some rows; elsewhere it reads once, few, many or a size class.

abundance: many
j_gene: TRBJ2-3
d_gene: NA
v_gene: TRBV2
len: 12
CDR3aa: CASSIGITAQYF
CDR3nt: TGTGCCAGCAGTATAGGTATTACGGCGCAGTATTTT

abundance: many
j_gene: TRBJ2-7
d_gene: TRBD2
v_gene: TRBV12-3/TRBV12-4
len: 17
CDR3aa: CASSSHLTSGGPYEQYF
CDR3nt: TGTGCCAGCAGTTCCCATCTGACTAGCGGGGGACCCTATGAGCAGTACTTC

abundance: NA
j_gene: TRBJ2-4
d_gene: TRBD1
v_gene: TRBV18
len: 17
CDR3aa: CASSPLTGQGAINIQYF
CDR3nt: TGTGCCAGCTCACCGCTTACCGGTCAGGGGGCCATAAACATTCAGTACTTC

abundance: many
j_gene: TRBJ2-5
d_gene: NA
v_gene: TRBV25-1
len: 14
CDR3aa: CASSEFGVRETQYF
CDR3nt: TGTGCCAGCAGTGAATTTGGGGTGCGGGAGACCCAGTACTTC

abundance: NA
j_gene: TRBJ2-2
d_gene: TRBD2
v_gene: TRBV28
len: 19
CDR3aa: CASSLTSGAWPTNTGELFF
CDR3nt: TGTGCCAGCAGTTTAACTAGCGGGGCCTGGCCTACGAACACCGGGGAGCTGTTTTTT

abundance: NA
j_gene: TRBJ2-5
d_gene: NA
v_gene: TRBV4-1
len: 15
CDR3aa: CASSRGRVVQETQYF
CDR3nt: TGCGCCAGCAGCCGAGGCAGGGTTGTCCAAGAGACCCAGTACTTC

abundance: NA
j_gene: TRBJ1-1
d_gene: NA
v_gene: TRBV30
len: 13
CDR3aa: CAWSSSLNTEAFF
CDR3nt: TGTGCCTGGAGTTCCTCTTTGAACACTGAAGCTTTCTTT

abundance: many
j_gene: TRBJ2-2
d_gene: NA
v_gene: TRBV7-6
len: 15
CDR3aa: CASSLAGQNTGELFF
CDR3nt: TGTGCCAGCAGCTTAGCAGGACAGAACACCGGGGAGCTGTTTTTT

abundance: NA
j_gene: TRBJ1-2
d_gene: NA
v_gene: TRBV7-9
len: 13
CDR3aa: CASRSTADYGYTF
CDR3nt: TGTGCCAGCAGATCGACAGCAGATTATGGCTACACCTTC

abundance: many
j_gene: TRBJ1-2
d_gene: NA
v_gene: TRBV7-2
len: 12
CDR3aa: CASRTGIYGYTF
CDR3nt: TGTGCCAGCAGAACAGGGATCTATGGCTACACCTTC

abundance: many
j_gene: TRBJ2-3
d_gene: NA
v_gene: TRBV12-3/TRBV12-4
len: 15
CDR3aa: CASNLSEEGTDTQYF
CDR3nt: TGTGCCAGCAATCTATCAGAAGAGGGCACAGATACGCAGTATTTT

abundance: few
j_gene: TRBJ1-2
d_gene: TRBD1
v_gene: TRBV2
len: 13
CDR3aa: CASSPTGLNGYTF
CDR3nt: TGTGCCAGCAGCCCGACAGGGTTGAACGGCTACACCTTC

abundance: many
j_gene: TRBJ2-5
d_gene: NA
v_gene: TRBV3-1
len: 16
CDR3aa: CASSQDAVGFRETQYF
CDR3nt: TGTGCCAGCAGCCAAGACGCGGTGGGGTTTCGAGAGACCCAGTACTTC

abundance: many
j_gene: TRBJ1-6
d_gene: NA
v_gene: TRBV28
len: 14
CDR3aa: CASRSYSYNSPLHF
CDR3nt: TGTGCCAGCAGGAGTTACTCCTATAATTCACCCCTCCACTTT

abundance: NA
j_gene: TRBJ1-6
d_gene: NA
v_gene: TRBV6-1
len: 15
CDR3aa: CASSVQIFMDSPLHF
CDR3nt: TGTGCCAGCAGTGTACAGATTTTTATGGATTCACCCCTCCACTTT

abundance: few
j_gene: TRBJ2-3
d_gene: NA
v_gene: TRBV9
len: 15
CDR3aa: CASSVYGTITDTQYF
CDR3nt: TGTGCCAGCAGCGTATATGGCACCATCACAGATACGCAGTATTTT

abundance: many
j_gene: TRBJ1-2
d_gene: NA
v_gene: TRBV30
len: 13
CDR3aa: CAWRLDRSNGYTF
CDR3nt: TGTGCCTGGAGGCTCGACAGAAGCAATGGCTACACCTTC

abundance: few
j_gene: TRBJ2-7
d_gene: TRBD1
v_gene: TRBV24-1
len: 14
CDR3aa: CATSPGQGFDEQYF
CDR3nt: TGTGCCACCAGTCCGGGACAGGGTTTCGACGAGCAGTACTTC

abundance: many
j_gene: TRBJ1-1
d_gene: NA
v_gene: TRBV30
len: 12
CDR3aa: CAWSVVGAEAFF
CDR3nt: TGTGCCTGGAGTGTAGTGGGAGCTGAAGCTTTCTTT

abundance: many
j_gene: TRBJ1-1
d_gene: TRBD1
v_gene: TRBV9
len: 14
CDR3aa: CASSGTGMNTEAFF
CDR3nt: TGTGCCAGCAGCGGGACAGGGATGAACACTGAAGCTTTCTTT

abundance: many
j_gene: TRBJ2-7
d_gene: TRBD2
v_gene: TRBV6-2/TRBV6-3
len: 16
CDR3aa: CASSYSRLAGEYEQYF
CDR3nt: TGTGCCAGCAGTTACTCGAGGCTAGCGGGGGAATACGAGCAGTACTTC

abundance: few
j_gene: TRBJ2-7
d_gene: NA
v_gene: TRBV11-2
len: 13
CDR3aa: CASSLRRSYEQYF
CDR3nt: TGTGCCAGCAGCTTGAGACGGTCCTACGAGCAGTACTTC

abundance: NA
j_gene: TRBJ2-1
d_gene: NA
v_gene: TRBV6-1
len: 15
CDR3aa: CASSARETAGEEQFF
CDR3nt: TGTGCCAGCAGCGCCCGGGAAACCGCGGGCGAGGAGCAGTTCTTC

abundance: many
j_gene: TRBJ1-1
d_gene: TRBD1
v_gene: TRBV6-2/TRBV6-3
len: 14
CDR3aa: CASGTGVKDTEAFF
CDR3nt: TGTGCCAGCGGGACAGGGGTAAAGGACACTGAAGCTTTCTTT

abundance: many
j_gene: TRBJ1-1
d_gene: NA
v_gene: TRBV6-1
len: 14
CDR3aa: CASRQTGGNTEASF
CDR3nt: TGTGCCAGCAGACAGACCGGGGGAAACACTGAAGCTTCCTTT

abundance: many
j_gene: TRBJ2-7
d_gene: TRBD2
v_gene: TRBV11-2
len: 16
CDR3aa: CASSRVSGGASYEQYF
CDR3nt: TGTGCCAGCAGCCGCGTCAGCGGGGGGGCCTCGTACGAGCAGTACTTC

abundance: many
j_gene: TRBJ2-2
d_gene: NA
v_gene: TRBV24-1
len: 16
CDR3aa: CATSDLVPGGSGELFF
CDR3nt: TGTGCCACCAGTGATTTGGTCCCCGGAGGCTCCGGGGAGCTGTTTTTT

abundance: many
j_gene: TRBJ2-7
d_gene: NA
v_gene: TRBV12-3/TRBV12-4
len: 14
CDR3aa: CASTPWGRGGEQYF
CDR3nt: TGTGCCAGCACCCCGTGGGGGCGAGGGGGTGAGCAGTACTTC

abundance: few
j_gene: TRBJ2-7
d_gene: TRBD2
v_gene: TRBV12-3/TRBV12-4
len: 14
CDR3aa: CASSVASGLYEQYF
CDR3nt: TGTGCCAGCAGTGTCGCTAGCGGGCTCTACGAGCAGTACTTC

abundance: NA
j_gene: TRBJ2-5
d_gene: NA
v_gene: TRBV3-1
len: 15
CDR3aa: CASSQGGLTKETQYF
CDR3nt: TGTGCCAGCAGTCAAGGGGGACTAACAAAAGAGACCCAGTACTTC

abundance: many
j_gene: TRBJ2-5
d_gene: TRBD2
v_gene: TRBV10-3
len: 15
CDR3aa: CAISGLAGGAETQYF
CDR3nt: TGTGCCATCAGTGGACTAGCGGGGGGAGCGGAGACCCAGTACTTC

abundance: many
j_gene: TRBJ1-2
d_gene: NA
v_gene: TRBV14
len: 17
CDR3aa: CASSQDTRPYMDYGYTF
CDR3nt: TGTGCCAGCAGCCAAGATACCCGTCCTTACATGGACTATGGCTACACCTTC

abundance: many
j_gene: TRBJ2-3
d_gene: NA
v_gene: TRBV6-1
len: 12
CDR3aa: CASLLSSDTQYF
CDR3nt: TGTGCCAGCTTGCTATCGTCAGATACGCAGTATTTT

abundance: many
j_gene: TRBJ2-7
d_gene: TRBD2
v_gene: TRBV7-6
len: 17
CDR3aa: CASSLVSGASGTYEQYF
CDR3nt: TGTGCCAGCAGCTTAGTATCCGGTGCTAGCGGCACCTACGAGCAGTACTTC

abundance: many
j_gene: TRBJ1-5
d_gene: NA
v_gene: TRBV6-1
len: 13
CDR3aa: CASKTTTNQPQRF
CDR3nt: TGTGCCAGCAAAACTACGACCAATCAGCCCCAGCGTTTT

abundance: many
j_gene: TRBJ1-2
d_gene: TRBD1
v_gene: TRBV12-3/TRBV12-4
len: 15
CDR3aa: CASRYTGVEGYGYTF
CDR3nt: TGTGCCAGCAGATACACAGGGGTAGAAGGATATGGCTACACCTTC

abundance: many
j_gene: TRBJ2-7
d_gene: TRBD2
v_gene: TRBV6-5
len: 14
CDR3aa: CASSYGRGDYEQYF
CDR3nt: TGTGCCAGCAGTTACGGTCGGGGGGACTACGAGCAGTACTTC